The 13 T cell receptor beta chains in this list originate from one sample, sequenced in a study of blood T cell repertoires in COVID-19. The data were produced by immunoSEQ multiplex PCR, yet TCRdb's version contains in-frame clones alone and is incomplete. The table records about 74,000 clones, just under 85% of them present only once. The sample comprised peripheral blood. All receptors come from a man between 65 and 80 years old with acute or convalescent COVID-19.

The chain joins TRBV2 to TRBJ2-5, with TRBD1 as a possible D gene (5 bases). V dropped 0 bases and J dropped 5 bases, with 13 bases sitting between them. CDR1 is SNHLY and CDR2 is FYNNEI in the germline V gene. The CDR3 covers 15 residues. CDR3 DNA: TGTGCCAGCAGTGAAGCGGGCAGGGCGGCGGAGACCCAGTACTTC. Protein sequence: CASSEAGRAAETQYF. The variable domain in full, completed from reference TRBV2 and TRBJ2-5, reads EPEVTQTPSHQVTQMGQEVILRCVPISNHLYFYWYRQILGQKVEFLVSFYNNEISEKSEIFDDQFSVERPDGSNFTLKIRSTKLEDSAMYFCASSEAGRAAETQYFGPGTRLLVL.

The chain links TRBV12-3 or TRBV12-4 to TRBJ2-3, with a weak D call TRBD2 (5 bases). Trimming left V 9 bases short and J 2 bases short, with 12 bases between. This CDR3 region has 13 residues. The CDR3, as DNA: TGTGCCAGTTCCCTCGGGGACACAGATACGCAGTATTTT. It codes for CASSLGDTDTQYF.

V gene TRBV7-6 combines with J gene TRBJ2-1; D gene ambiguous. This CDR3 is 13 amino acids long. Trimming left V 5 bases short and J 9 bases short, with 14 bases between. Germline CDR1 reads SGHVS; CDR2 reads FNYEAQ. The chain's CDR3 is CASSHGVLSEQFF. The CDR3 nucleotides are TGTGCCAGCAGCCACGGAGTTCTTAGTGAGCAGTTCTTC.

This clone was detected once. The chain employs TRBV28 and TRBJ2-2; TRBD2 matches at 8 bases. The V segment lost 8 bases and the J segment 6 bases; nucleotides outside the gene matches: 5. CDR3 size: 13 residues. CDR1 MDHEN and CDR2 SYDVKM come from the germline V gene. CDR3 sequence (DNA): TGTGCCAGCGCAGCGGGAGAAGCCGGGGAGCTGTTTTTT. As protein: CASAAGEAGELFF.

The chain has TRBV3-1 (or the pseudogene TRBV3-2) and TRBJ2-5; 13 nucleotides agree with TRBD2. J lost 4 bases, V lost 5 bases, and 1 base had no gene match. The CDR3 is 14 residues long. Germline CDR1 and CDR2: LGHDT and YNNKEL (reference sequence). CDR3 nucleotides: TGTGCCAGCAGCAGGACTAGCGGGAGAGAGACCCAGTACTTC. This gives the protein CASSRTSGRETQYF.

V usage is TRBV3-1 (or the pseudogene TRBV3-2) and J usage is TRBJ2-2, with D hard to call. The V end lost 0 bases, the J end lost 4 bases, and 9 bases lay between the germline ends. The CDR3 totals 15 residues. Germline CDR1 LGHDT, CDR2 YNNKEL (reference sequence). The DNA for the CDR3 is TGTGCCAGCAGCCAAGATCCGAGATCCACCGGGGAGCTGTTTTTT. Amino acid sequence: CASSQDPRSTGELFF.

The chain is built from TRBV11-3 and TRBJ1-2; 9 nucleotides align to TRBD1. CDR1 SGHNT and CDR2 YENEEA come from the germline V gene. Germline trimming cut 5 bases from V and 2 bases from J; bases unmatched to any gene: 6. The CDR3 runs to 15 residues. CDR3 DNA: TGTGCCAGCAGCGAGGGACAGGGAGGAAACTATGGCTACACCTTC. As protein: CASSEGQGGNYGYTF. The full variable domain, its missing parts supplied by reference TRBV11-3 and TRBJ1-2, is EAGVVQSPRYKIIEKKQPVAFWCNPISGHNTLYWYLQNLGQGPELLIRYENEEAVDDSQLPKDRFSAERLKGVDSTLKIQPAELGDSAVYLCASSEGQGGNYGYTFGSGTRLTVV.

The chain is built from TRBV29-1 and TRBJ1-1, with D uncertain. Germline loops: CDR1 SQVTM, CDR2 ANQGSEA. V dropped 6 bases and J dropped 1 base, with 21 bases sitting between them. This CDR3 has 16 amino acids. This chain's CDR3 is CSVNSCPPPGNTEAFF. The CDR3 DNA reads TGCAGCGTCAACTCCTGCCCCCCCCCAGGGAACACTGAAGCTTTCTTT.

V usage is TRBV6-1 and J usage is TRBJ1-2; weak D call: TRBD1 (5 bases). Germline V gene lookup returns CDR1 MNHNS and CDR2 SASEGT. This CDR3 spans 13 amino acids. Trimming cost V 3 bases and J 3 bases, with 8 bases left between them. The CDR3 spells CASSERTHYGYTF. CDR3 nucleotides: TGTGCCAGCAGTGAGAGGACACACTATGGCTACACCTTC.

The chain recombines TRBV7-2 with TRBJ1-2; D may be TRBD1 (5 bases). The CDR3 totals 12 residues. Germline lookup yields CDR1 SGHTA and CDR2 FQGNSA. V was clipped by 6 bases and J by 7 bases, with 12 bases between them. In nucleotides, the CDR3 is TGTGCCAGCAGTCTAGACGGGGGTGGCTACACCTTC. Translating gives CASSLDGGGYTF.

This clone was picked up one time. The chain links TRBV10-3 to TRBJ1-2, with 9 bases aligning to TRBD1. The germline CDR1 and CDR2 sequences are ENHRY and SYGVKD. The CDR3 contains 16 residues. The trim removed 7 bases at V and 2 bases at J, leaving 11 bases unmatched. This CDR3 reads CAITAAQGAFNYGYTF. As DNA, the CDR3 is TGTGCCATCACTGCGGCACAGGGGGCGTTCAACTATGGCTACACCTTC.

The chain employs TRBV29-1 and TRBJ1-2, with TRBD1 matching 9 bases. The CDR3 runs 14 residues. Trimming cost V 6 bases and J 3 bases; bases outside gene matches: 8. Germline CDR1 and CDR2: SQVTM and ANQGSEA. The CDR3 loop reads CSVVGGQGDYGYTF. The CDR3 coding sequence is TGCAGCGTCGTTGGGGGACAGGGAGACTATGGCTACACCTTC.

This chain links TRBV30 with TRBJ2-1; D unclear. CDR3 size: 11 residues. Germline CDR1 reads GTSNPN; CDR2 reads SVGIG (reference sequence). V lost 2 bases and J 9 bases, leaving 8 bases between the germline ends. CDR3 amino acids: CAWSPSGEQFF. CDR3 nucleotides: TGTGCCTGGAGTCCCTCGGGTGAGCAGTTCTTC.